This passage covers 11 T cell receptor beta chains from one sample sequenced in a study of T cell changes during pregnancy in multiple sclerosis. The data were produced by immunoSEQ multiplex PCR, yet TCRdb's version contains in-frame clones alone and is incomplete. Among under 130,000 clones listed, roughly nine tenths were seen once. Here the sequenced sample was peripheral blood, taken after pregnancy. All receptors derive from a female donor with multiple sclerosis, enrolled in a pregnancy study.

The V and J genes are TRBV7-2 and TRBJ1-3; D might be TRBD1 (5 bases). CDR1 is SGHTA, CDR2 FQGNSA, per germline. The CDR3 totals 16 residues. Trimming took off 1 base at V and 0 bases at J, with 10 bases between the two ends. CDR3 DNA: TGTGCCAGCAGCTTAGGTAGGGGAGGCTCTGGAAACACCATATATTTT. Its protein product is CASSLGRGGSGNTIYF.

The chain couples TRBV14 to TRBJ2-2; no firm D call. CDR1 is SGHDN and CDR2 is FVKESK in the germline V gene. The CDR3 runs to 13 residues. V lost 3 bases and J 6 bases, leaving 8 bases between the germline ends. The CDR3 spells CASSHDLAGELFF. The CDR3 DNA reads as TGTGCCAGCAGCCACGACTTGGCCGGGGAGCTGTTTTTT.

The J gene is TRBJ2-1, the V gene TRBV6-5; 8 nucleotides agree with TRBD1. This CDR3 is built from 15 residues. Germline V gene lookup returns CDR1 MNHEY and CDR2 SVGAGI. V shed 6 bases, J shed 2 bases, and the junction held 6 bases outside the gene matches. CDR3 region: CASSPTGGPYNEQFF. The CDR3 nucleotides read TGTGCCAGCAGCCCCACAGGGGGTCCCTACAATGAGCAGTTCTTC.

The rearrangement joins TRBV28 to TRBJ1-2; possible D gene TRBD1, 5 bases. The CDR3 runs 15 residues. V was cut by 5 bases and J by 3 bases, with 16 bases left in between. In germline, CDR1 is MDHEN, CDR2 SYDVKM. The CDR3 nucleotides read TGTGCCAGCAGTCCCTACGGGCAGGGCTACTATGGCTACACCTTC. It yields the protein CASSPYGQGYYGYTF.

The CDR3 DNA reads TGCGCCAGCAGCCAAGGTACGGGGGGATCACCCCTCCACTTT. Amino acids: CASSQGTGGSPLHF. The chain employs TRBV4-3 and TRBJ1-6, with D tentatively TRBD1 (5 bases). The CDR3 sequence is 14 residues long. Per the germline V gene, CDR1 is LGHNA and CDR2 is YSLEER. The V and J ends lost 1 base and 10 bases respectively, with 11 bases between them.

The chain is built from TRBV5-8 and TRBJ2-3, with D possibly TRBD2 on 5 matching bases. Germline CDR1 SGHTS, CDR2 YDEGEE. V was pared by 4 bases and J by 4 bases, with 19 bases between. The CDR3 consists of 16 residues. CDR3 amino acids: CASSHRAEWVPDTQYF. The CDR3 nucleotides read TGTGCCAGCAGCCACCGAGCGGAGTGGGTTCCAGATACGCAGTATTTT.

The rearrangement joins TRBV5-1 to TRBJ2-7, with TRBD1 identical over 11 bases. V dropped 5 bases and J dropped 2; count of bases not matched to a gene: 6. Germline V gene sequence: CDR1 SGHRS, CDR2 YFSETQ. CDR3 size: 15 residues. As DNA, the CDR3 is TGCGCCAGCAGTACGAGGACAGGGGGCACCTACGAGCAGTACTTC. It translates to CASSTRTGGTYEQYF. The full variable domain, completed using reference TRBV5-1 and TRBJ2-7, is KAGVTQTPRYLIKTRGQQVTLSCSPISGHRSVSWYQQTPGQGLQFLFEYFSETQRNKGNFPGRFSGRQFSNSRSEMNVSTLELGDSALYLCASSTRTGGTYEQYFGPGTRLTVT.

The chain combines TRBV6-1 with TRBJ2-1; D perhaps matches TRBD1 (5 bases). Per the germline V gene, CDR1 is MNHNS and CDR2 is SASEGT. The CDR3 runs to 15 residues. V lost 3 bases, J lost 1 base, and 10 bases lay in between. The CDR3 DNA follows: TGTGCCAGCAGTGAGGGGCAGGGATCCTACAATGAGCAGTTCTTC. Protein sequence: CASSEGQGSYNEQFF.

This chain connects TRBV29-1 to TRBJ2-1, with 9 bases matching TRBD2. This CDR3 is 16 amino acids long. In germline, CDR1 is SQVTM, CDR2 ANQGSEA. V shed 4 bases and J 9 bases; nucleotides not matched to a gene: 16. CDR3 bases: TGCAGCGTTGTTAGAGTTATAGCGGGAGTTATCATTGAGCAGTTCTTC. Protein product: CSVVRVIAGVIIEQFF.

The chain recombines TRBV18 with TRBJ2-5; the D gene is possibly TRBD2 (6 bases). Trimming left V 0 bases short and J 2 bases short, with 13 bases between. This CDR3 comprises 16 residues. From germline, CDR1 is KGHSH and CDR2 LQKENI. The CDR3 nucleotides read TGTGCCAGCTCACCACCGTCGGGGAGGTTACAAGAGACCCAGTACTTC. Its translation is CASSPPSGRLQETQYF.

The chain employs TRBV7-2 and TRBJ2-1, with TRBD1 as a possible D gene (7 bases). CDR1 is SGHTA, CDR2 FQGNSA, per germline. The CDR3 is 17 amino acids. Trimming removed 5 bases from V and 0 bases from J, with 17 bases in between. The CDR3, as DNA: TGTGCCAGCAGCGAGGAACAGGGGCGGGGCTCCTACAATGAGCAGTTCTTC. Amino acid sequence: CASSEEQGRGSYNEQFF.